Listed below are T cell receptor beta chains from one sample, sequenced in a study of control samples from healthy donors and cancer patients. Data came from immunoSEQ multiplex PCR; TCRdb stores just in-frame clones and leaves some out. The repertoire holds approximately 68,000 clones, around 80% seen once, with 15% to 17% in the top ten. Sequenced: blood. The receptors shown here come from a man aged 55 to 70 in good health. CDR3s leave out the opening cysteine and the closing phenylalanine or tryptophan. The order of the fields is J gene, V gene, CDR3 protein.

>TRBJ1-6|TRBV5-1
ASSPSPGDSASSPLH
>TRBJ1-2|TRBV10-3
ATQLGGFNYGYT
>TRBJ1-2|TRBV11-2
ASRATESWGYT
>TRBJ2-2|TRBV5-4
ASSHPGGVRSGELF
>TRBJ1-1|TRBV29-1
SVAGTNTEAF
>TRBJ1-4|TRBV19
ASSQEMGSTNEKLF
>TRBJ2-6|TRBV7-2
ASSYTSSGANVLT
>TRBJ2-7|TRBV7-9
ASSLSVYEQY
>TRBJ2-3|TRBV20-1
SASSRGRGTDTQY
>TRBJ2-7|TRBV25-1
ASSEYRTASFYEQY
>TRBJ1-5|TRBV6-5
ASKKGQGYGQPQH
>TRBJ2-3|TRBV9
ASSVGTRYTDTQY
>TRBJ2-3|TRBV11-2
ASSLGSGYSTDTQY
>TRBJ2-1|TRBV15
ATSRDAASGDEQF
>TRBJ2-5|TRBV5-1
ASSLRQQETQY
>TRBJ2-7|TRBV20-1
SASKGSEQY
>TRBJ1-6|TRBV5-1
ASSLARNSPLH
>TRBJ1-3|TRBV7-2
ASSLVGEISGNTIY
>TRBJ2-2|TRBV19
ASSMGQVAGELF
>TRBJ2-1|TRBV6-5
ASSYSATSGKI
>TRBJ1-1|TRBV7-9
ASSPNLGANTEAF
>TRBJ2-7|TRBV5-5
ASSLLQGAYEQY
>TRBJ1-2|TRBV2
ASSVAGDYGYT
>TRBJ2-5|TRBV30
AWSSQAGPQETQY
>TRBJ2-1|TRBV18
ASSPGLAALYNEQF
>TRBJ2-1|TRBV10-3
AISDPSGSDYNEQF
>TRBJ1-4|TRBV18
ASSPGTNEKLF
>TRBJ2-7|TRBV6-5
ASSYRTGGFLYEQY
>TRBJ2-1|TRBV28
ASSLDRVYNEQF
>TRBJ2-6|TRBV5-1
ASSLATGSGANVLT